The following is a TCR beta chain sequence with its context. These data are taken from a study of T cell changes during pregnancy in multiple sclerosis. This CDR3 comprises 15 residues. V lost 1 base, J lost 0 bases, and 9 bases lay in between. CDR1 and CDR2 (germline): SGHNT, YYREEE (reference sequence). The repertoire was sequenced with immunoSEQ multiplex PCR; TCRdb's copy has only in-frame clones and lacks some. In the table there are 100,000 or so clones, around 93% of which are singletons. Sequenced material: peripheral blood, taken before pregnancy. This sequence originates from a female donor with multiple sclerosis, enrolled in a pregnancy study. This sequence joins TRBV5-4 and TRBJ2-3; D is unclear. CDR3 amino acids: CASSLKVTSTDTQYF. The CDR3 DNA is TGTGCCAGCAGCTTGAAAGTCACTAGCACAGATACGCAGTATTTT.